This TCR beta chain was obtained from a study of human T cells and chemical hapten exposure. The overall study: From small differences in pooled library volume came most of the variation in per-sample TCR yields.

At least ten counts were recorded for this clonotype. Its antigen is not known. Broader study findings: TCRs at high frequency, those above 1 in 1000, did not change with DPC sensitization.

Library preparation tagged each individual cDNA molecule with a unique molecular identifier. Original processing notes: The median was roughly 91,000 TCRs per sample, ranging roughly 23,224 to 690,600. One entry per CDR3 protein, called by TCRdb with MiXCR from the RACE reads. The V and J calls and clone size come from TCRdb's table, not from the authors' own analysis. The data show roughly 130,000 distinct CDR3 sequences, approximately 10% seen once. Time point reported: healthy volunteer bleed at 2 weeks. Someone pulled total RNA out of unfractionated whole blood. The length of the CDR3 is 13 residues. V shed 4 bases and J 4 bases; nucleotides not matched to a gene: 1. The V gene's germline CDR1 is SQVTM and CDR2 ANQGSEA.

The clonotype comes from a male donor in good health. Some clones in this sample may be carry-over from other donors' samples. This chain uses TRBV29-1 with TRBJ2-2; 9 nucleotides match TRBD1. The specimen was whole blood. The CDR3 loop reads CSVGDRATGELFF. The CDR3 nucleotides read TGCAGCGTTGGGGACAGGGCCACCGGGGAGCTGTTTTTT.